These T cell receptor beta chains were read from a single sample in a study of vaccination and CD4 T cells after COVID-19. TCRdb processed the PCR reads anew with MiXCR; each CDR3 protein has one entry. The sample gives almost 20,000 distinct CDR3 sequences, over 50% of which show up once; over 8.5% is in the top ten. The antigens these receptors bind are not known. Sequencing was performed on CD4+ T cells from blood, cultured in vitro. The receptors were sampled from a human donor who had recovered from COVID-19. Both conserved end residues are part of each CDR3. Fields, in order: CDR3 DNA, CDR3 protein, CDR3 length, D gene, V gene, clone size, J gene. The D gene is left open where the match is weak. Clone size is not always given. Where it is, it says once, few, many or a class for expanded clones.

CDR3nt: TGTGCCAGCACCAACCTCGGGACATTAGCCTCCTACGAGCAGTACTTC
CDR3aa: CASTNLGTLASYEQYF
len: 16
d_gene: NA
v_gene: TRBV2
abundance: NA
j_gene: TRBJ2-7

CDR3nt: TGTGCCAGCAGCTTAGGCCGGGTGGGTGAAAAACTGTTTTTT
CDR3aa: CASSLGRVGEKLFF
len: 14
d_gene: NA
v_gene: TRBV7-9
abundance: NA
j_gene: TRBJ1-4

CDR3nt: TGTGCCAGCAGCTTAGATCCGGGGGTCACTGAAGCTTTCTTT
CDR3aa: CASSLDPGVTEAFF
len: 14
d_gene: NA
v_gene: TRBV7-8
abundance: few
j_gene: TRBJ1-1

CDR3nt: TGTGCCAGCAGCCTAAGCCTTACTAGCGGGACCGTTGAGCGCCAAGAGACCCAGTACTTC
CDR3aa: CASSLSLTSGTVERQETQYF
len: 20
d_gene: TRBD2
v_gene: TRBV11-2
abundance: NA
j_gene: TRBJ2-5

CDR3nt: TGTGCCACCAGTGACTACAGGGGAAGCAATGAGCAGTTCTTC
CDR3aa: CATSDYRGSNEQFF
len: 14
d_gene: TRBD1
v_gene: TRBV24-1
abundance: once
j_gene: TRBJ2-1

CDR3nt: TGTGCCAGCCAGGGACGCTGGGGCTACACCTTC
CDR3aa: CASQGRWGYTF
len: 11
d_gene: NA
v_gene: TRBV28
abundance: NA
j_gene: TRBJ1-2

CDR3nt: TGCGCCAGCAGTGAGTCAGGAGACACGAACATTCAGTACTTC
CDR3aa: CASSESGDTNIQYF
len: 14
d_gene: NA
v_gene: TRBV10-1
abundance: NA
j_gene: TRBJ2-4

CDR3nt: TGTGCCAGTACGACGACCGGGACAGGGGGCACTGAAGCTTTCTTT
CDR3aa: CASTTTGTGGTEAFF
len: 15
d_gene: TRBD1
v_gene: TRBV19
abundance: NA
j_gene: TRBJ1-1

CDR3nt: TGTGCCAGCAGTTACTCGGGGCTAAACACCGGGGAGCTGTTTTTT
CDR3aa: CASSYSGLNTGELFF
len: 15
d_gene: NA
v_gene: TRBV6-5
abundance: NA
j_gene: TRBJ2-2

CDR3nt: TGTGCCAGCAGTGAGCGACAGGGCCAAGAGACCCAGTACTTC
CDR3aa: CASSERQGQETQYF
len: 14
d_gene: TRBD1
v_gene: TRBV2
abundance: NA
j_gene: TRBJ2-5

CDR3nt: TGTGCCAGCAGGTCCCCTCAGGGACAGGGGGACAATGAGCAGTTCTTC
CDR3aa: CASRSPQGQGDNEQFF
len: 16
d_gene: TRBD1
v_gene: TRBV28
abundance: NA
j_gene: TRBJ2-1

CDR3nt: TGCGCCAGCAGGACGACGGGAATGGGGGAGACCCAGTACTTC
CDR3aa: CASRTTGMGETQYF
len: 14
d_gene: NA
v_gene: TRBV5-1
abundance: NA
j_gene: TRBJ2-5

CDR3nt: TGTGCCAGCAGAAGGACAGGGACGGATGGCTACACCTTC
CDR3aa: CASRRTGTDGYTF
len: 13
d_gene: TRBD1
v_gene: TRBV27
abundance: NA
j_gene: TRBJ1-2

CDR3nt: TGTGCCAGCAGCCCTCAACGGTCCCCGGGGCTAGAGAACATTCAGTACTTC
CDR3aa: CASSPQRSPGLENIQYF
len: 17
d_gene: NA
v_gene: TRBV27
abundance: NA
j_gene: TRBJ2-4

CDR3nt: TGTGCCAGCAGTCTCCACCGGGACAAAGCCTACGAGCAGTACTTC
CDR3aa: CASSLHRDKAYEQYF
len: 15
d_gene: NA
v_gene: TRBV28
abundance: NA
j_gene: TRBJ2-7

CDR3nt: TGCAGTGCTAGAGATCCGGCGGGAGGGCCCTACAATGAGCAGTTCTTC
CDR3aa: CSARDPAGGPYNEQFF
len: 16
d_gene: TRBD2
v_gene: TRBV20-1
abundance: NA
j_gene: TRBJ2-1

CDR3nt: TGTGCCAGCAGTTACGATCGGGACAGGGGGACGAACACCGGGGAGCTGTTTTTT
CDR3aa: CASSYDRDRGTNTGELFF
len: 18
d_gene: TRBD1
v_gene: TRBV6-5
abundance: NA
j_gene: TRBJ2-2

CDR3nt: TGTGCCAGCAGTGTGGAACCGGATACGCAGTATTTT
CDR3aa: CASSVEPDTQYF
len: 12
d_gene: NA
v_gene: TRBV2
abundance: NA
j_gene: TRBJ2-3

CDR3nt: TGCAGTGCTAAACTACGAGGGGCCGGCTATGGCTACACCTTC
CDR3aa: CSAKLRGAGYGYTF
len: 14
d_gene: NA
v_gene: TRBV20-1
abundance: NA
j_gene: TRBJ1-2

CDR3nt: TGTGCCAGCAGCGCTCGGACTAGGCCAGATACGCAGTATTTT
CDR3aa: CASSARTRPDTQYF
len: 14
d_gene: TRBD2
v_gene: TRBV7-3
abundance: few
j_gene: TRBJ2-3

CDR3nt: TGTGCCAGCAGCAAAAGTCGGAGGGGGGAGACCCAGTACTTC
CDR3aa: CASSKSRRGETQYF
len: 14
d_gene: NA
v_gene: TRBV27
abundance: NA
j_gene: TRBJ2-5

CDR3nt: TGTGCCAGCAGCGCGATGGGTCTGACAGCTACGAGGAACACTGAAGCTTTCTTT
CDR3aa: CASSAMGLTATRNTEAFF
len: 18
d_gene: NA
v_gene: TRBV11-3
abundance: NA
j_gene: TRBJ1-1

CDR3nt: TGTGCCAGCTCCCTTAACAGGGGGCAATTGTACAATGAGCAGTTCTTC
CDR3aa: CASSLNRGQLYNEQFF
len: 16
d_gene: TRBD1
v_gene: TRBV18
abundance: NA
j_gene: TRBJ2-1

CDR3nt: TGTGCCAGTAGTATCGACAGAGCGAACACCGGGGAGCTGTTTTTT
CDR3aa: CASSIDRANTGELFF
len: 15
d_gene: NA
v_gene: TRBV19
abundance: NA
j_gene: TRBJ2-2

CDR3nt: TGTGCCAGCACAGAAGCGGGAACTAGGAATGAGCAGTTCTTC
CDR3aa: CASTEAGTRNEQFF
len: 14
d_gene: TRBD2
v_gene: TRBV28
abundance: NA
j_gene: TRBJ2-1

CDR3nt: TGTGCCAGCAGTTCTAGCGGGAGCTCCTACAATGAGCAGTTCTTC
CDR3aa: CASSSSGSSYNEQFF
len: 15
d_gene: TRBD2
v_gene: TRBV27
abundance: NA
j_gene: TRBJ2-1

CDR3nt: TGTGCCAGTAGTAGGACAATTAATCAGCCCCAGCATTTT
CDR3aa: CASSRTINQPQHF
len: 13
d_gene: NA
v_gene: TRBV19
abundance: NA
j_gene: TRBJ1-5

CDR3nt: TGTGCCAGCAGCCCCAGGGGACAGGGCCCCCAGGGAGGGCAGTACTTC
CDR3aa: CASSPRGQGPQGGQYF
len: 16
d_gene: TRBD1
v_gene: TRBV9
abundance: NA
j_gene: TRBJ2-7

CDR3nt: TGTGCCTGGACAGCGCCCCGGGGGGAGACCCAGTACTTC
CDR3aa: CAWTAPRGETQYF
len: 13
d_gene: NA
v_gene: TRBV30
abundance: NA
j_gene: TRBJ2-5

CDR3nt: TGTGCCACCAGCAGCCGATTGGGGACAGGGCTAAACATTCAGTACTTC
CDR3aa: CATSSRLGTGLNIQYF
len: 16
d_gene: TRBD1
v_gene: TRBV15
abundance: NA
j_gene: TRBJ2-4

CDR3nt: TGTGCCAGCAGCTTAGGGTCGGCGGGCGGGGAGACCCAGTACTTC
CDR3aa: CASSLGSAGGETQYF
len: 15
d_gene: NA
v_gene: TRBV7-2
abundance: NA
j_gene: TRBJ2-5

CDR3nt: TGTGCCATCAGTCCTCGGGACAACACTGAAGCTTTCTTT
CDR3aa: CAISPRDNTEAFF
len: 13
d_gene: NA
v_gene: TRBV10-3
abundance: NA
j_gene: TRBJ1-1

CDR3nt: TGTGCCAGTAGTATAGGCGCAGATAACACTGAAGCTTTCTTT
CDR3aa: CASSIGADNTEAFF
len: 14
d_gene: NA
v_gene: TRBV19
abundance: NA
j_gene: TRBJ1-1

CDR3nt: TGCAGTGCTAGTCCCCCCGCCAAAAACATTCAGTACTTC
CDR3aa: CSASPPAKNIQYF
len: 13
d_gene: NA
v_gene: TRBV20-1
abundance: few
j_gene: TRBJ2-4

CDR3nt: TGTGCCAGCATTGTATTCGGAGGGGGGGCACACACTGAAGCTTTCTTT
CDR3aa: CASIVFGGGAHTEAFF
len: 16
d_gene: NA
v_gene: TRBV28
abundance: NA
j_gene: TRBJ1-1

CDR3nt: TGTGCCAGCAGGAGACAGGGATCCTCGGGCGGCTACACCTTC
CDR3aa: CASRRQGSSGGYTF
len: 14
d_gene: TRBD1
v_gene: TRBV6-1
abundance: NA
j_gene: TRBJ1-2

CDR3nt: TGTGCCAGCAGCAGCTGGACGAAGGATACGCAGTATTTT
CDR3aa: CASSSWTKDTQYF
len: 13
d_gene: NA
v_gene: TRBV7-6
abundance: NA
j_gene: TRBJ2-3

CDR3nt: TGTGCCAGCAGCCAGCCACAGGGTACCCACGAGCAGTACTTC
CDR3aa: CASSQPQGTHEQYF
len: 14
d_gene: NA
v_gene: TRBV7-6
abundance: NA
j_gene: TRBJ2-7

CDR3nt: TGTGCCACCAGCAGAGCCACTAGCGGGGGGGCCCATGAGCAGTTCTTC
CDR3aa: CATSRATSGGAHEQFF
len: 16
d_gene: TRBD2
v_gene: TRBV15
abundance: NA
j_gene: TRBJ2-1

CDR3nt: TGCGCCAGCAGCTTGTTACAGGACACCGGGGAGCTGTTTTTT
CDR3aa: CASSLLQDTGELFF
len: 14
d_gene: NA
v_gene: TRBV5-1
abundance: NA
j_gene: TRBJ2-2

CDR3nt: TGTGCCAGCAGCGCGACAGATAGCAATCAGCCCCAGCATTTT
CDR3aa: CASSATDSNQPQHF
len: 14
d_gene: NA
v_gene: TRBV2
abundance: NA
j_gene: TRBJ1-5

CDR3nt: TGTGCCAGCAGCTCCTACCCCCGGGACAGGGGGGATAAGAACTATGGCTACACCTTC
CDR3aa: CASSSYPRDRGDKNYGYTF
len: 19
d_gene: TRBD1
v_gene: TRBV11-2
abundance: once
j_gene: TRBJ1-2

CDR3nt: TGTGCCACCAGCAGAGACCCCGATAGAGGGGCCAACGTCCTGACTTTC
CDR3aa: CATSRDPDRGANVLTF
len: 16
d_gene: NA
v_gene: TRBV15
abundance: NA
j_gene: TRBJ2-6

CDR3nt: TGCAGTGCTAGAGATTCCGCAAATTCACCCCTCCACTTT
CDR3aa: CSARDSANSPLHF
len: 13
d_gene: NA
v_gene: TRBV20-1
abundance: few
j_gene: TRBJ1-6

CDR3nt: TGTGCCAGCAGTTTACGGGCAGGGAACACTGAAGCTTTCTTT
CDR3aa: CASSLRAGNTEAFF
len: 14
d_gene: NA
v_gene: TRBV12-3/TRBV12-4
abundance: few
j_gene: TRBJ1-1

CDR3nt: TGTGCCAGCAGCGGGGCAGGTTGGGGCAATGAGCAGTTCTTC
CDR3aa: CASSGAGWGNEQFF
len: 14
d_gene: NA
v_gene: TRBV7-2
abundance: NA
j_gene: TRBJ2-1

CDR3nt: TGTGCCACCAGCTTACAGGGGAGGGAAAAACTGTTTTTT
CDR3aa: CATSLQGREKLFF
len: 13
d_gene: TRBD1
v_gene: TRBV15
abundance: few
j_gene: TRBJ1-4

CDR3nt: TGTGCCAGCAGTTACTCGATCGGAGGCTACACCTTC
CDR3aa: CASSYSIGGYTF
len: 12
d_gene: NA
v_gene: TRBV6-2/TRBV6-3
abundance: NA
j_gene: TRBJ1-2

CDR3nt: TGTGCCAGCAGCCCGGGACGGGGACGGAACGAGCAGTACTTC
CDR3aa: CASSPGRGRNEQYF
len: 14
d_gene: NA
v_gene: TRBV11-3
abundance: once
j_gene: TRBJ2-7

CDR3nt: TGTGCCAGCAGCCCTACGGCGGGAGGAAGCTACGAGCAGTACTTC
CDR3aa: CASSPTAGGSYEQYF
len: 15
d_gene: TRBD2
v_gene: TRBV7-6
abundance: NA
j_gene: TRBJ2-7

CDR3nt: TGCAGTGCTAGATCGGGGCTCAGGTCTTATAATTCACCCCTCCACTTT
CDR3aa: CSARSGLRSYNSPLHF
len: 16
d_gene: NA
v_gene: TRBV20-1
abundance: NA
j_gene: TRBJ1-6

CDR3nt: TGTGCCAGCAGCGACAGGGTAGATACGCAGTATTTT
CDR3aa: CASSDRVDTQYF
len: 12
d_gene: TRBD1
v_gene: TRBV7-2
abundance: NA
j_gene: TRBJ2-3

CDR3nt: TGTGCCAGCACCATAGTTGGAGCTGAAGCTTTCTTT
CDR3aa: CASTIVGAEAFF
len: 12
d_gene: NA
v_gene: TRBV7-2
abundance: NA
j_gene: TRBJ1-1

CDR3nt: TGCGCCAGCAGTTATCCCAGGACAGGGGACTCCGGGGAGCTGTTTTTT
CDR3aa: CASSYPRTGDSGELFF
len: 16
d_gene: TRBD1
v_gene: TRBV6-5
abundance: NA
j_gene: TRBJ2-2